Listed here is a single T cell receptor (beta chain). Its antigen is not known. Trimming took off 3 bases at V and 3 bases at J, with 8 bases between the two ends. The CDR3 length is 13 residues. For the second PCR, which ran for about 7 to 11 cycles, a sample-barcoded 5' primer and a J-beta primer mix were used. TCRdb processed the 5' RACE reads anew with MiXCR; each CDR3 protein has one entry. The sample has about 800,000 distinct CDR3 sequences, 55% to 70% seen once; the top ten hold around 20%. This record belongs to a study of blood T cells in healthy people across ages. Every donor contributed around 10 milliliters of peripheral blood by blood draw. Per individual sample, total RNA of at least 5.5 micrograms was extracted. Study findings and constraints: Naive CD4+ cells and diversity were both higher in long-lived donors than in aged donors. What prevented conclusive comparison of naive and antigen-experienced cells was that PBMCs were unsorted.

Input material: blood. This TCR was recovered from a man aged 25-45 years in good health. V is TRBV12-3 or TRBV12-4 and J is TRBJ2-5, with D unresolved. This chain's CDR3 is CASSLVQKETQYF. Written as DNA, the CDR3 is TGTGCCAGCAGTTTGGTTCAAAAAGAGACCCAGTACTTC.